These T cell receptor beta chains were read from a single sample in a study of response to subunit inactivated influenza vaccine. MiXCR, run by TCRdb on the RT-PCR reads, gives a single entry per CDR3 protein. The table has roughly 700,000 distinct CDR3 sequences, 15% to 18% seen once; the top ten hold under 14%. This specimen was PBMCs from blood, taken 11 to 12 days after vaccination. The receptors were sampled from a man aged 45 to 65 who received an inactivated influenza vaccine. The CDR3 runs from the conserved cysteine through the conserved F or W. D genes are given only for firm matches. Clone size, where shown, is once, few, many, or a class for clones that have expanded.

length	V	size	J	D	CDR3	DNA
15	TRBV5-1	few	TRBJ2-5	TRBD1	CASSFGTGGYETQYF	TGCGCCAGCAGCTTCGGGACAGGGGGCTACGAGACCCAGTACTTC
15	TRBV24-1	NA	TRBJ2-3	NA	CATEVGTSSTDTQYF	TGTGCCACCGAAGTAGGAACGTCTAGCACAGATACGCAGTATTTT
13	TRBV11-2	NA	TRBJ1-1	NA	CASSSSRATEAFF	TGTGCCAGCAGCAGTTCAAGGGCCACTGAAGCTTTCTTT
15	TRBV7-9	few	TRBJ1-1	NA	CASSLGVRQNTEAFF	TGTGCCAGCAGCTTAGGTGTCCGGCAGAACACTGAAGCTTTCTTT
14	TRBV7-2	few	TRBJ2-3	NA	CASSRGWVTDTQYF	TGTGCCAGCAGCCGGGGTTGGGTCACAGATACGCAGTATTTT
14	TRBV7-2	few	TRBJ2-1	NA	CASRGQGMYNEQFF	TGTGCCAGCAGAGGGCAGGGGATGTACAATGAGCAGTTCTTC
16	TRBV12-3/TRBV12-4	few	TRBJ2-2	TRBD1	CASSFTPGGMTGELFF	TGTGCCAGCAGTTTTACCCCAGGGGGCATGACCGGGGAGCTGTTTTTT
15	TRBV4-3	NA	TRBJ2-5	TRBD1	CASSRTGTDGETQYF	TGCGCCAGCAGCCGTACCGGGACAGACGGGGAGACCCAGTACTTC
18	TRBV6-1	few	TRBJ2-6	NA	CASGGRDTTSSGANVLTF	TGTGCCAGCGGAGGCCGGGACACCACCTCCTCTGGGGCCAACGTCCTGACTTTC
20	TRBV24-1	NA	TRBJ2-2	TRBD1	CATSDSPGTVTSANTGELFF	TGTGCCACCAGTGATTCCCCCGGGACAGTAACTTCTGCCAACACCGGGGAGCTGTTTTTT
13	TRBV4-2	few	TRBJ1-2	NA	CASSQDGVSGYTF	TGTGCCAGCAGCCAAGACGGGGTTTCCGGCTACACCTTC
15	TRBV11-2	NA	TRBJ2-7	NA	CASSLDLGTAYEQYF	TGTGCCAGCAGCTTAGATCTAGGGACCGCCTACGAGCAGTACTTC
14	TRBV20-1	NA	TRBJ2-5	TRBD2	CSARVRLAGETQYF	TGCAGTGCTAGAGTCCGACTAGCGGGTGAGACCCAGTACTTC
15	TRBV19	NA	TRBJ1-1	NA	CANSGARSMNTEAFF	TGTGCCAACTCAGGGGCTCGCTCCATGAACACTGAAGCTTTCTTT
14	TRBV6-2/TRBV6-3	NA	TRBJ1-5	NA	CASSYTHSNQPQHF	TGTGCCAGCAGTTATACGCATAGCAATCAGCCCCAGCATTTT
15	TRBV18	NA	TRBJ2-3	TRBD1	CASSRQGGRTDTQYF	TGTGCCAGCTCACGACAGGGGGGCCGCACAGATACGCAGTATTTT
15	TRBV9	once	TRBJ2-7	NA	CASSIGPADSYEQYF	TGTGCCAGCAGCATCGGACCAGCGGACTCCTACGAGCAGTACTTC
17	TRBV4-1	NA	TRBJ2-2	NA	CASSQGTGASNTGELFF	TGCGCCAGCAGCCAAGGGACCGGGGCGTCGAACACCGGGGAGCTGTTTTTT
13	TRBV20-1	NA	TRBJ2-3	NA	CSADVGSTDTQYF	TGCAGTGCAGACGTGGGAAGCACAGATACGCAGTATTTT
10	TRBV6-1	NA	TRBJ2-5	NA	CASFGETQYF	TGTGCCAGCTTCGGGGAGACCCAGTACTTC
15	TRBV6-1	NA	TRBJ2-2	NA	CASSDPPGVGGELFF	TGTGCCAGCAGTGACCCCCCGGGAGTGGGCGGGGAGCTGTTTTTT
17	TRBV20-1	few	TRBJ2-7	TRBD2	CSARAPDRASGGNEQYF	TGCAGTGCTAGAGCCCCGGACCGGGCTAGCGGGGGTAACGAGCAGTACTTC
14	TRBV12-3/TRBV12-4	NA	TRBJ2-5	NA	CASSTRTVQETQYF	TGTGCCAGCAGTACGCGGACAGTCCAAGAGACCCAGTACTTC
14	TRBV9	NA	TRBJ2-1	NA	CASSADISYNEQFF	TGTGCCAGCAGCGCGGATATCTCCTACAATGAGCAGTTCTTC
13	TRBV11-2	few	TRBJ2-7	TRBD2	CASSAGLDYEQYF	TGTGCCAGCAGTGCCGGACTAGACTACGAGCAGTACTTC
18	TRBV2	NA	TRBJ1-2	NA	CASSEKLSGSRLFYGYTF	TGTGCCAGCAGTGAAAAGTTATCGGGCAGTAGACTTTTCTATGGCTACACCTTC
13	TRBV12-3/TRBV12-4	NA	TRBJ2-7	NA	CASSLRVVYEQYF	TGTGCCAGCAGTTTGCGTGTTGTCTACGAGCAGTACTTC
19	TRBV24-1	many	TRBJ2-3	TRBD2	CATSDPTGTSGGVSGTQYF	TGTGCCACCAGTGACCCTACCGGGACTAGCGGGGGCGTGTCGGGTACGCAGTATTTT
14	TRBV10-3	NA	TRBJ1-4	TRBD1	CAIRGTGTNEKLFF	TGTGCCATCAGGGGGACAGGCACTAATGAAAAACTGTTTTTT
14	TRBV7-8	few	TRBJ2-2	NA	CASSLLVLSGELFF	TGTGCCAGCAGCTTATTGGTGCTCTCCGGGGAGCTGTTTTTT
15	TRBV12-3/TRBV12-4	few	TRBJ2-5	TRBD2	CASSPSGGATRTQYF	TGTGCCAGCAGTCCTAGCGGGGGGGCCACTAGGACCCAGTACTTC
15	TRBV10-3	few	TRBJ2-2	NA	CAISHADSPLEELFF	TGTGCCATCAGCCACGCAGACAGCCCCCTGGAGGAGCTGTTTTTT
14	TRBV5-1	NA	TRBJ2-2	TRBD2	CASRERGRTGELFF	TGCGCCAGCAGAGAGCGGGGGAGGACCGGGGAGCTGTTTTTT
16	TRBV20-1	NA	TRBJ2-1	TRBD2	CSARGLAGGPYNEQFF	TGCAGTGCTAGAGGGCTAGCGGGGGGGCCATACAATGAGCAGTTCTTC
12	TRBV29-1	NA	TRBJ2-7	NA	CSGGWARTEQYF	TGCAGCGGTGGATGGGCCAGGACCGAGCAGTACTTC
13	TRBV5-5	few	TRBJ2-5	NA	CASSWYIQETQYF	TGTGCCAGCAGTTGGTATATCCAAGAGACCCAGTACTTC
13	TRBV7-2	few	TRBJ1-2	NA	CASRGGLNYGYTF	TGTGCCAGCAGGGGGGGCCTTAACTATGGCTACACCTTC
13	TRBV29-1	many	TRBJ2-5	TRBD1	CSVYLTGAETQYF	TGCAGCGTTTACCTAACAGGGGCGGAGACCCAGTACTTC
11	TRBV7-2	few	TRBJ2-1	NA	CASSFSVEQFF	TGTGCCAGCAGCTTTTCGGTTGAGCAGTTCTTC
13	TRBV10-3	few	TRBJ2-7	NA	CAISVQEGHEQYF	TGTGCCATCAGTGTTCAGGAGGGACACGAGCAGTACTTC
12	TRBV7-9	NA	TRBJ1-1	NA	CASSLRQIEAFF	TGTGCCAGCAGCTTGAGACAGATTGAAGCTTTCTTT
14	TRBV27	few	TRBJ2-3	NA	CASRPRTYTDTQYF	TGTGCCAGCAGGCCTAGGACCTACACAGATACGCAGTATTTT
15	TRBV29-1	few	TRBJ2-1	NA	CSVEDWGAGYNEQFF	TGCAGCGTTGAAGATTGGGGGGCTGGCTACAATGAGCAGTTCTTC
15	TRBV5-1	NA	TRBJ2-2	NA	CASSLVQGPTGELFF	TGCGCCAGCAGCTTGGTACAGGGCCCCACCGGGGAGCTGTTTTTT
15	TRBV28	few	TRBJ2-7	NA	CASTDIGDEAYEQYF	TGTGCCAGCACCGACATCGGAGACGAAGCCTACGAGCAGTACTTC
14	TRBV7-9	NA	TRBJ2-3	TRBD2	CASSHRGGSDTQYF	TGTGCCAGCAGCCACCGGGGGGGGTCAGATACGCAGTATTTT
15	TRBV21-1	few	TRBJ2-3	NA	CASSKAFQATDTQYF	TGTGCCAGCAGCAAAGCTTTTCAGGCTACAGATACGCAGTATTTT
14	TRBV7-6	NA	TRBJ1-1	NA	CASSPGAGYTEAFF	TGTGCCAGCAGCCCCGGGGCAGGATACACTGAAGCTTTCTTT
16	TRBV5-1	many	TRBJ2-1	NA	CASSLSGGTLDNEQFF	TGCGCCAGCAGCTTGTCAGGCGGGACCTTAGACAATGAGCAGTTCTTC
16	TRBV2	few	TRBJ2-3	NA	CATSLGHSTSTDTQYF	TGTGCCACCAGCTTGGGACACTCGACTAGCACAGATACGCAGTATTTT